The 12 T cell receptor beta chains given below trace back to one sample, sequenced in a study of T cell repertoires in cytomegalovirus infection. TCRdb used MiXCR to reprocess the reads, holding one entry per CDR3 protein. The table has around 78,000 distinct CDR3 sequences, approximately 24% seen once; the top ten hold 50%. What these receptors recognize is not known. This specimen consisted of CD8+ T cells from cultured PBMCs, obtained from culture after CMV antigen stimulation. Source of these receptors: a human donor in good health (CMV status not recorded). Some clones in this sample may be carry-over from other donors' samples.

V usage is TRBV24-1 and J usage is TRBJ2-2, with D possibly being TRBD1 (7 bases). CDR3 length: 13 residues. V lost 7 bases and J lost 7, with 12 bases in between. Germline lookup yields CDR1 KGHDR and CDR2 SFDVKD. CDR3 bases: TGTGCCACCAGCCGACAGGGAGGCGGGGAGCTGTTTTTT. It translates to CATSRQGGGELFF.

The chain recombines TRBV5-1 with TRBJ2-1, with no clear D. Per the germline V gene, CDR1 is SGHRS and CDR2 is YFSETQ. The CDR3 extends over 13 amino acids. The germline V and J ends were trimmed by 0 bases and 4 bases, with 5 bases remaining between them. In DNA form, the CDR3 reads TGCGCCAGCAGCTTGGATATGTACAATGAGCAGTTCTTC. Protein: CASSLDMYNEQFF.

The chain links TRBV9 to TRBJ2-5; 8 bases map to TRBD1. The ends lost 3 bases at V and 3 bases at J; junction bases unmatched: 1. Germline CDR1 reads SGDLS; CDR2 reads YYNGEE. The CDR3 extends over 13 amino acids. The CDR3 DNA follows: TGTGCCAGCAGCGAGGACAGGGAAGAGACCCAGTACTTC. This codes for CASSEDREETQYF.

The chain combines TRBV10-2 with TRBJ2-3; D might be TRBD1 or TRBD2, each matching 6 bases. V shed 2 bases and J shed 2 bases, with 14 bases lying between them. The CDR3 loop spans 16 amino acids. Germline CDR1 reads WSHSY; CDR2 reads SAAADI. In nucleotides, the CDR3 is TGCGCCAGCAGTGAGCTAAGGGGGGCTTACACAGATACGCAGTATTTT. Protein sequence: CASSELRGAYTDTQYF.

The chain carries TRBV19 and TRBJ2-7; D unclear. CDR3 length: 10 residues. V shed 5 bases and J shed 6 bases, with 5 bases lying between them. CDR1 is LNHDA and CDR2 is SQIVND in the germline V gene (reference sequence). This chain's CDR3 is CASSGPEQYF. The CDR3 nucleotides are TGTGCCAGTAGTGGACCCGAGCAGTACTTC.

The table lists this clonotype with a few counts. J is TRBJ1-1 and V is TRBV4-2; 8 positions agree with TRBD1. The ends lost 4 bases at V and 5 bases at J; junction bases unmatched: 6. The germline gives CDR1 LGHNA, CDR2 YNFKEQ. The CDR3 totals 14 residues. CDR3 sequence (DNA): TGTGCCAGCAGCCCCTGGACAGGGAGGACTGAAGCTTTCTTT. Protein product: CASSPWTGRTEAFF.

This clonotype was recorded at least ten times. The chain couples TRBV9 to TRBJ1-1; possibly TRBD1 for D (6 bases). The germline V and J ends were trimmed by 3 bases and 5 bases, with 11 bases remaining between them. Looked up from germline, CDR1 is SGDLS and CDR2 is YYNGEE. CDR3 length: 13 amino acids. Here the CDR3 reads CASSDRTGTEAFF. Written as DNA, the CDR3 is TGTGCCAGCAGCGACAGAACAGGGACTGAAGCTTTCTTT.

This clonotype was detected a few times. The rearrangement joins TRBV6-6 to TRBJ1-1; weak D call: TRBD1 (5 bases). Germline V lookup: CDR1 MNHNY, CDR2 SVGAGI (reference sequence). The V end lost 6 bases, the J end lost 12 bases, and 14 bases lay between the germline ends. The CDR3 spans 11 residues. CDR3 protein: CASSLKGETFF. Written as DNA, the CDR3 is TGTGCCAGCAGCCTCAAAGGGGAAACTTTCTTT.

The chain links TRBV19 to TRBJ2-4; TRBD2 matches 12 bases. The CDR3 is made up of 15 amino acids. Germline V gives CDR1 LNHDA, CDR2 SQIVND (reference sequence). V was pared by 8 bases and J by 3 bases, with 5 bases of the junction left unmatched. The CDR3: CASSSGGAVKNIQYF. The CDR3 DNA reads TGTGCCAGTTCTAGCGGGGGGGCCGTCAAAAACATTCAGTACTTC.

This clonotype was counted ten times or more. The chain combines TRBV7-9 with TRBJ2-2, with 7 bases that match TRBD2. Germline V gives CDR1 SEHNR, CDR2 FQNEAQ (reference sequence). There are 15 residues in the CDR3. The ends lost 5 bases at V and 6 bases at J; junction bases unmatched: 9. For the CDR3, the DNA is TGTGCCAGCAGCCCGGGGGGTAGGAGCCCCGGGGAGCTGTTTTTT. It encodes CASSPGGRSPGELFF.

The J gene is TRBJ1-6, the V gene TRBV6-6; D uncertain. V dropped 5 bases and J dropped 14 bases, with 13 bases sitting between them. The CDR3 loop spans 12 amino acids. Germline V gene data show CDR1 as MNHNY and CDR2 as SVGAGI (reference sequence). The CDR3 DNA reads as TGTGCCAGCAGTGGAACCACACCCACCCTCCACTTT. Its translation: CASSGTTPTLHF.

The CDR3 DNA sequence: TGTGCCAGCTCACCATCGGCAGGAACTAATGAAAAACTGTTTTTT. It codes for CASSPSAGTNEKLFF. This sequence joins TRBV18 and TRBJ1-4; D not resolved. V dropped 2 bases and J dropped 1 base, with 8 bases sitting between them. Germline CDR1 and CDR2: KGHSH and LQKENI. This CDR3 is built from 15 residues.